A selection of T cell receptor beta chains follows, all from one sample in a study of blood T cell repertoires in COVID-19. The data were produced by immunoSEQ multiplex PCR, yet TCRdb's version contains in-frame clones alone and is incomplete. The repertoire consists of around 150,000 clones, with roughly 80% occurring once and the leading ten covering roughly 9.8%. Sequenced: peripheral blood. These receptors all stem from a man between 60 and 70 years old who had recovered from COVID-19. Each CDR3 is given with its conserved first and last residue. A D gene is named only where the DNA matches it firmly. Some rows mark clone size as missing; the rest say once, few, many or name a class of expanded clone.

size | length | D | J | V | CDR3 | DNA
few | 14 | . | TRBJ2-1 | TRBV2 | CASSELASGDEQFF | TGTGCCAGCAGTGAACTAGCTTCTGGGGATGAGCAGTTCTTC
. | 15 | . | TRBJ2-1 | TRBV5-6 | CASSLGVESYNEQFF | TGTGCCAGCAGCTTGGGAGTAGAATCCTACAATGAGCAGTTCTTC
once | 20 | TRBD1 | TRBJ2-6 | TRBV5-1 | CASSSPGQGDPSSGANVLTF | TGCGCCAGCAGCTCGCCGGGACAGGGCGACCCGAGCTCTGGGGCCAACGTCCTGACTTTC
. | 13 | . | TRBJ1-5 | TRBV18 | CASSKDRNQPQHF | TGTGCCAGCTCAAAGGACAGAAATCAGCCCCAGCATTTT
. | 13 | . | TRBJ1-5 | TRBV28 | CASREGGAQPQHF | TGTGCCAGCAGAGAGGGGGGGGCTCAGCCCCAGCATTTT
few | 14 | TRBD1 | TRBJ1-2 | TRBV19 | CASRPGQLNYGYTF | TGTGCCAGTAGGCCGGGACAGCTTAACTATGGCTACACCTTC
once | 13 | . | TRBJ1-2 | TRBV5-1 | CASSLDANYGYTF | TGCGCCAGCAGCTTGGACGCGAACTATGGCTACACCTTC
once | 16 | TRBD1 | TRBJ1-1 | TRBV19 | CASSGSPGGPNTEAFF | TGTGCCAGTAGTGGCTCGCCAGGGGGCCCGAACACTGAAGCTTTCTTT
once | 16 | TRBD2 | TRBJ2-1 | TRBV7-2 | CASSSPGGIIYNEQFF | TGTGCCAGCAGCTCTCCGGGAGGGATAATCTACAATGAGCAGTTCTTC
. | 13 | TRBD1 | TRBJ1-3 | TRBV9 | CASSFRQGDTIYF | TGTGCCAGCAGCTTCAGACAGGGCGACACCATATATTTT
few | 15 | . | TRBJ1-2 | TRBV7-9 | CASSLQVAYLYGYTF | TGTGCCAGCAGCTTACAGGTTGCCTATTTGTATGGCTACACCTTC
many | 12 | . | TRBJ1-5 | TRBV30 | CAWDGGNQPQHF | TGTGCCTGGGACGGAGGAAATCAGCCCCAGCATTTT
. | 16 | . | TRBJ1-5 | TRBV2 | CATRRSAGNSNQPQHF | TGTGCCACCCGACGGAGCGCGGGGAATAGCAATCAGCCCCAGCATTTT
. | 17 | TRBD2 | TRBJ2-1 | TRBV19 | CASSIGLAGGRGHEQFF | TGTGCCAGTAGTATAGGCCTAGCGGGAGGGAGAGGGCACGAGCAGTTCTTC
once | 13 | . | TRBJ2-5 | TRBV19 | CASSKGQQETQYF | TGTGCCAGTAGTAAAGGACAGCAAGAGACCCAGTACTTC
. | 14 | TRBD2 | TRBJ2-3 | TRBV2 | CASSGTSGTDTQYF | TGTGCCAGCTCCGGGACTAGCGGCACAGATACGCAGTATTTT
. | 13 | . | TRBJ1-4 | TRBV7-2 | CASSLGPNEKLFF | TGTGCCAGCAGCTTAGGGCCTAATGAAAAACTGTTTTTT
. | 15 | TRBD1 | TRBJ2-1 | TRBV19 | CARETPGQPFNEQFF | TGTGCCAGAGAGACTCCGGGACAGCCCTTCAATGAGCAGTTCTTC
. | 17 | TRBD2 | TRBJ2-1 | TRBV19 | CASTSGRYTRGNNEQFF | TGTGCCAGTACTAGCGGGAGGTACACTAGGGGCAACAATGAGCAGTTCTTC
. | 14 | TRBD1 | TRBJ2-7 | TRBV10-2 | CASTPAGGGYEQYF | TGCGCCAGCACGCCCGCAGGGGGTGGCTACGAGCAGTACTTC
. | 14 | TRBD1 | TRBJ2-5 | TRBV4-2 | CASSHTGGGETQYF | TGTGCCAGCAGCCATACAGGGGGAGGAGAGACCCAGTACTTC
once | 14 | TRBD2 | TRBJ2-5 | TRBV7-2 | CASSPSGGGAPQYF | TGTGCCAGCAGCCCTTCGGGCGGGGGGGCGCCCCAGTACTTC
many | 13 | . | TRBJ1-2 | TRBV28 | CASSLGGAFGYTF | TGTGCCAGCAGTTTGGGAGGGGCCTTTGGCTACACCTTC
. | 16 | . | TRBJ2-6 | TRBV30 | CAWSVRGNSGANVLTF | TGTGCCTGGAGTGTACGGGGGAACTCTGGGGCCAACGTCCTGACTTTC
. | 19 | . | TRBJ1-5 | TRBV19 | CASSITGGEAFTSNQPQHF | TGTGCCAGTAGTATAACGGGGGGAGAGGCCTTCACGAGCAATCAGCCCCAGCATTTT
. | 15 | . | TRBJ2-3 | TRBV11-2 | CASSFQAGGTDTQYF | TGTGCCAGCAGCTTCCAAGCAGGGGGCACAGATACGCAGTATTTT
. | 15 | TRBD2 | TRBJ2-5 | TRBV7-9 | CASSLGAGVGETQYF | TGTGCCAGCAGCTTAGGGGCGGGAGTCGGGGAGACCCAGTACTTC
. | 14 | . | TRBJ2-7 | TRBV6-5 | CASRATATSYEQYF | TGTGCCAGCAGGGCAACAGCCACCTCCTACGAGCAGTACTTC
. | 16 | . | TRBJ1-2 | TRBV30 | CAWSVHRPGENYGYTF | TGTGCCTGGAGTGTACACAGACCAGGGGAGAACTATGGCTACACCTTC
. | 14 | TRBD2 | TRBJ2-1 | TRBV30 | CAWSSGSSYNEQFF | TGTGCCTGGAGTAGCGGGAGCTCCTACAATGAGCAGTTCTTC
. | 14 | . | TRBJ1-6 | TRBV16 | CASSRDVIGEALHF | TGTGCCAGCAGCCGGGATGTTATCGGGGAGGCCCTCCACTTT
. | 16 | TRBD2 | TRBJ2-1 | TRBV6-4 | CASSDSGTSVTFEQFF | TGTGCCAGCAGTGACTCGGGGACTAGCGTTACTTTTGAGCAGTTCTTC
. | 15 | TRBD1 | TRBJ1-2 | TRBV7-2 | CASSLGPQGVYGYTF | TGTGCCAGCAGCTTAGGTCCACAGGGGGTATATGGCTACACCTTC
. | 18 | TRBD2 | TRBJ2-1 | TRBV7-2 | CASSRLAGGFGSYNEQFF | TGTGCCAGCAGCCGCTTAGCGGGGGGGTTTGGCTCCTACAATGAGCAGTTCTTC
. | 16 | TRBD1 | TRBJ1-4 | TRBV28 | CASSTPTGAQNEKLFF | TGTGCCAGCAGTACCCCGACAGGGGCCCAGAATGAAAAACTGTTTTTT
few | 15 | . | TRBJ1-4 | TRBV6-6 | CASSPPDTGGEKLFF | TGTGCCAGCAGCCCTCCGGACACAGGAGGGGAAAAACTGTTTTTT
. | 14 | . | TRBJ1-2 | TRBV7-2 | CASSLGQANYGYTF | TGTGCCAGCAGCTTAGGACAGGCTAACTATGGCTACACCTTC
once | 15 | . | TRBJ1-6 | TRBV19 | CASSGGRGHNSPLHF | TGTGCCAGTAGCGGGGGACGAGGGCATAATTCACCCCTCCACTTT
. | 16 | . | TRBJ2-1 | TRBV4-3 | CASSQDRLASYNEQFF | TGCGCCAGCAGCCAAGATCGTCTAGCTTCATACAATGAGCAGTTCTTC
. | 15 | TRBD1 | TRBJ1-4 | TRBV11-2 | CASSFRGQGNEKLFF | TGTGCCAGCAGCTTTCGGGGACAGGGTAATGAAAAACTGTTTTTT
. | 13 | . | TRBJ2-2 | TRBV5-1 | CASSLSGVGELFF | TGCGCCAGCAGCTTGTCGGGGGTAGGGGAGCTGTTTTTT
. | 14 | TRBD2 | TRBJ2-7 | TRBV7-9 | CASSLGGGAYEQYF | TGTGCCAGCAGCTTAGGGGGAGGGGCCTACGAGCAGTACTTC
. | 16 | TRBD2 | TRBJ2-1 | TRBV11-2 | CASSSSSGGAYNEQFF | TGTGCCAGCAGCTCGTCTAGCGGGGGGGCTTACAATGAGCAGTTCTTC
. | 12 | . | TRBJ2-5 | TRBV30 | CAWSGDQETQYF | TGTGCCTGGTCGGGGGACCAAGAGACCCAGTACTTC
. | 13 | . | TRBJ2-7 | TRBV6-5 | CASSRTATYEQYF | TGTGCCAGCAGCCGTACTGCGACCTACGAGCAGTACTTC
. | 15 | TRBD2 | TRBJ2-1 | TRBV27 | CASSSGEGWDNEQFF | TGTGCCAGCAGTTCGGGGGAGGGTTGGGATAATGAGCAGTTCTTC
. | 15 | TRBD1 | TRBJ2-1 | TRBV7-2 | CASRHDRGPYNEQFF | TGTGCCAGCAGGCATGACAGGGGGCCCTACAATGAGCAGTTCTTC
. | 12 | . | TRBJ1-1 | TRBV28 | CASSSPTAEAFF | TGTGCCAGCAGTTCGCCGACAGCTGAAGCTTTCTTT